This TCR beta chain derives from a study of shared T cell receptors in the human thymus. This table comes from immunoSEQ multiplex PCR, and its TCRdb copy is limited to in-frame clones, with some not included. This sample has about 660,000 clones; 88% occur once, and the top ten carry 0.0095% to 0.011%. A few counts support this clone. Another study also made use of these data, one on human thymus T cells. Per that study: The authors found apparently biased V and J gene usage in thymic and blood repertoires.

The receptor was isolated from a boy under two years old with a congenital heart defect. Sequences were obtained from thymocytes.

CDR3 amino acids: CASLAGEPGANVLTF. DNA of the CDR3: TGTGCTAGTCTGGCAGGGGAGCCTGGGGCCAACGTCCTGACTTTC. The rearrangement uses TRBV12-5 and TRBJ2-6, with D tentatively TRBD1 (6 bases). This CDR3 contains 15 residues. V lost 8 bases and J 2 bases, leaving 13 bases between the germline ends. Germline CDR1 is LGHNT and CDR2 is FRNRAP.